These 20 T cell receptor beta chains were all obtained from the same sample, sequenced in a study of CDR3 diversity in severe acne. In TCRdb, the PCR reads were re-called with MiXCR into one record per CDR3 protein. This table holds approximately 84,000 distinct CDR3 sequences, about 54% found once. Sequenced sample: blood. The source of these receptors is a male donor in good health, without acne.

The V gene is TRBV7-8, the J gene TRBJ1-4, with D possibly being TRBD1 (6 bases). Germline V gives CDR1 SGHVS, CDR2 FQNEAQ. The ends were cut back, 1 base at V and 7 bases at J, with 16 bases in the middle. The CDR3 loop spans 16 amino acids. The CDR3 DNA sequence: TGTGCCAGCAGCTTAGGAGTACAGGGTACCACTGAAAAACTGTTTTTT. Translation gives CASSLGVQGTTEKLFF.

This chain uses TRBV24-1 with TRBJ2-7; D is unresolved. Germline V gene sequence: CDR1 KGHDR, CDR2 SFDVKD. There are 12 residues in the CDR3. V was shortened by 9 bases and J by 0 bases, with 8 bases between the two germline ends. The CDR3 is CATGSDSYEQYF. CDR3 coding DNA: TGTGCCACCGGCAGCGACTCCTACGAGCAGTACTTC.

On this clonotype itself: The junction differs from germline at one of its ends, possibly a read error. The rearrangement links TRBV18 to TRBJ2-7; no definite D call. The CDR3 sequence is 13 residues long. Looked up from germline, CDR1 is KGHSH and CDR2 is LQKENI. The CDR3 is CASSPPTGDEQYF. Here the CDR3 DNA reads TGCGCCAGCTCACCACCGACCGGCGATGAGCAGTACTTC.

This clonotype was observed once. The chain uses TRBV20-1 and TRBJ1-5, with TRBD1 identical over 12 bases. V gave up 1 base and J gave up 5 bases; unmatched junction bases: 6. Germline CDR1 is DFQATT and CDR2 is SNEGSKA (reference sequence). This CDR3 comprises 16 residues. The CDR3 DNA reads TGCAGTGCTAGAGCGGGGACAGGGGGCGGGGATCAGCCCCAGCATTTT. It translates to CSARAGTGGGDQPQHF.

The V and J genes are TRBV5-1 and TRBJ1-1; 8 bases are shared with TRBD1. This CDR3 is built from 14 residues. Germline CDR1 is SGHRS and CDR2 is YFSETQ. V dropped 0 bases and J dropped 11; count of bases not matched to a gene: 9. CDR3 residues: CASSLAGRGLYAFF. The CDR3 nucleotides are TGCGCCAGCAGCTTGGCCGGCAGGGGGCTATATGCTTTCTTT.

This clonotype was seen a few times. CDR3 DNA sequence: TGCGCCAGCAGTGAGTTCGGGGTCACTAATGAAAAACTGTTTTTT. It codes for CASSEFGVTNEKLFF. The chain links TRBV10-2 to TRBJ1-4, with D unresolved. CDR3 length: 15 residues. V was pared by 1 base and J by 2 bases, with 8 bases between. Germline lookup yields CDR1 WSHSY and CDR2 SAAADI.

In its sample, this clonotype was seen a few times. The chain employs TRBV20-1 and TRBJ2-5; the match to TRBD2 covers 14 bases. Per germline, CDR1 DFQATT and CDR2 SNEGSKA (reference sequence). This CDR3 has 19 amino acids. Losses at the gene ends were 3 bases for V and 5 bases for J; bases not matched to a gene: 17. Here the CDR3 reads CSARIPGLAGEAPRETQYF. The CDR3 nucleotides read TGCAGTGCTAGGATCCCGGGACTAGCGGGAGAGGCTCCAAGGGAGACCCAGTACTTC.

This clonotype was detected many times. The CDR3 spells CASTGGSRGETQYF. CDR3 nucleotides: TGTGCCAGCACCGGGGGGAGTCGAGGGGAGACCCAGTACTTC. This chain uses TRBV2 with TRBJ2-5, with 7 nucleotides matching TRBD2. The V gene's germline CDR1 is SNHLY and CDR2 FYNNEI. The CDR3 spans 14 residues. V lost 7 bases to trimming and J lost 5 bases; unmatched junction nucleotides: 10.

The rearrangement links TRBV10-2 to TRBJ1-2, with D unresolved. The V gene's germline CDR1 is WSHSY and CDR2 SAAADI. The ends were cut back, 2 bases at V and 8 bases at J, with 12 bases in the middle. This CDR3 has 13 residues. CDR3 DNA sequence: TGCGCCAGCAGTGAGCCGCAAGTCGGCGGCTACACCTTC. Amino acids: CASSEPQVGGYTF.

This clonotype was recorded a few times. This chain joins TRBV2 and TRBJ2-7, with D perhaps TRBD2 (7 bases). This CDR3 contains 13 residues. The germline V gene has CDR1 SNHLY and CDR2 FYNNEI. V was pared by 8 bases and J by 6 bases, with 17 bases between. The CDR3 coding sequence is TGTGCCAGCTTTCTGAGGGGGGGAGCCGAGCAGTACTTC. Amino acid sequence: CASFLRGGAEQYF.

Remarks on this clonotype: Because the CDR3's place on the DNA is in doubt, the DNA is left out and the CDR3 is given as listed by TCRdb. The rearrangement links TRBV12-3 or TRBV12-4 to TRBJ2-1; the listed D gene, TRBD2, was not tested against the DNA. Counting both end residues, the CDR3 totals 21 amino acids. This CDR3 reads CASRLASEQYFGPGTYNEQFF.

This clonotype showed up just once. The CDR3 region is CASSSYPVGASYEQYF. In DNA form, the CDR3 reads TGTGCCAGCAGTTCTTACCCGGTAGGGGCCTCCTACGAGCAGTACTTC. This chain connects TRBV2 to TRBJ2-7; TRBD1 might be the D (5 bases). Germline V gene sequence: CDR1 SNHLY, CDR2 FYNNEI. The length of the CDR3 is 16 residues. Trimming removed 5 bases at V and 0 bases at J, with 17 bases between.

The chain employs TRBV12-3 or TRBV12-4 and TRBJ1-2; a weak D match, TRBD1 (5 bases). The CDR3 has 12 amino acids. Trimming stripped 9 bases from V and 7 bases from J, with 15 bases between. In nucleotides, the CDR3 is TGTGCCAGTAGTCCAGGGTTCTTTGGCTACACCTTC. It yields the protein CASSPGFFGYTF.

This clonotype was seen ten or more times. This chain joins TRBV7-9 and TRBJ2-2; 8 bases are shared with TRBD2. The CDR3 length is 18 residues. Germline V gene sequence: CDR1 SEHNR, CDR2 FQNEAQ (reference sequence). Trimming took 0 bases from V and 5 from J; bases not matched to a gene: 11. The CDR3 loop is CASSLAGGGIRRTGELFF. The CDR3 DNA sequence: TGTGCCAGCAGCTTAGCCGGCGGGGGGATCCGGAGGACCGGGGAGCTGTTTTTT.

This chain connects TRBV13 to TRBJ2-7; 9 positions match TRBD2. Germline loops: CDR1 PRHDT, CDR2 FYEKMQ (reference sequence). J lost 5 bases, V lost 1 base, and 6 bases had no gene match. This CDR3 is built from 15 residues. CDR3 coding DNA: TGTGCCAGCAGCTTAGTGGGGACTAGCTTCGACGAGCAGTACTTC. This codes for CASSLVGTSFDEQYF.

The gene calls are TRBV7-8 and TRBJ1-1; the match to TRBD1 covers 11 bases. CDR1 and CDR2 from the germline V gene are SGHVS and FQNEAQ. The CDR3 loop spans 15 amino acids. J lost 4 bases, V lost 3 bases, and 4 bases had no gene match. This CDR3 reads CASSFRGTGGTEAFF. CDR3 bases: TGTGCCAGCAGCTTTCGCGGGACAGGGGGCACTGAAGCTTTCTTT. Full variable domain (remainder filled in from reference TRBV7-8 and TRBJ1-1): GAGVSQSPRYKVAKRGQDVALRCDPISGHVSLFWYQQALGQGPEFLTYFQNEAQLDKSGLPSDRFFAERPEGSVSTLKIQRTQQEDSAVYLCASSFRGTGGTEAFFGQGTRLTVV.

The V call is TRBV19, the J call TRBJ2-7; 10 bases align to TRBD2. J lost 2 bases, V lost 11 bases, and 12 bases had no gene match. The CDR3 covers 15 residues. Germline values: CDR1 LNHDA, CDR2 SQIVND (reference sequence). DNA for the CDR3: TGTGCCTGGAAGGTGGGAACTAGCGGGACCTACGAGCAGTACTTC. Its protein product is CAWKVGTSGTYEQYF.

This clonotype showed up just a few times. DNA for the CDR3: TGTGCCAGCAGCAAAACGACGCTAGCGGGAGGGACCAGCGAGCAGTACTTC. This gives the protein CASSKTTLAGGTSEQYF. This chain joins TRBV7-3 and TRBJ2-7; 12 positions agree with TRBD2. The germline gives CDR1 SGHTA, CDR2 FQGTGA. J gave up 6 bases and V 5 bases, and 14 bases lay outside the gene matches. There are 17 residues in the CDR3.

The rearrangement links TRBV29-1 to TRBJ2-1, with D uncertain. The length of the CDR3 is 12 residues. V was pared by 7 bases and J by 6 bases, with 13 bases between. CDR1 is SQVTM, CDR2 ANQGSEA, per germline. This CDR3 is CSARTGGNEQFF. In DNA form, the CDR3 reads TGCAGCGCCCGGACGGGTGGCAATGAGCAGTTCTTC.

This clonotype was seen at least ten times. V is TRBV20-1 and J is TRBJ2-2; D is possibly TRBD2 (7 bases). Germline V gene sequence: CDR1 DFQATT, CDR2 SNEGSKA (reference sequence). V lost 3 bases to trimming and J lost 3 bases, with 14 bases between them. This CDR3 is 15 amino acids long. This chain's CDR3 is CSASLGGADTGELFF. CDR3 nucleotide sequence: TGCAGTGCTAGTTTGGGGGGGGCGGACACCGGGGAGCTGTTTTTT.